This TCR beta chain was sequenced during a study of Ad26.COV2.S vaccination and SARS-CoV-2 variants. Indicated treatment: some 20 received Ad26.COV2.S at low or high dose, single or two shots; 5 received placebo; per-sample allocation not given. After the first vaccine or placebo injection, samples were drawn on day 63. Assay: immunoSEQ multiplex PCR; the TCRdb copy retains only in-frame clones and omits some. There are about 390,000 clones in the sample; more than 85% occur only once, and 3% to 4.5% lies in the top ten. Germline V gives CDR1 SGHKS, CDR2 YYEKEE (reference sequence). The CDR3 covers 14 residues. Trimming left V 0 bases short and J 4 bases short, with 10 bases between.

The clonotype originates from a person between 18 and 65 years old who received the Ad26.COV2.S COVID-19 vaccine or a placebo. The V gene is TRBV5-5, the J gene TRBJ1-1, with a tentative D call TRBD1 (6 bases). The sequencing used peripheral blood, collected in a trial of Ad26.COV2.S vaccine versus placebo. The CDR3 DNA reads TGTGCCAGCAGCTTGGTGGGGGGCTTCACTGAAGCTTTCTTT. Protein product: CASSLVGGFTEAFF. The complete variable domain, with remaining parts taken from reference TRBV5-5 and TRBJ1-1, reads DAGVTQSPTHLIKTRGQQVTLRCSPISGHKSVSWYQQVLGQGPQFIFQYYEKEERGRGNFPDRFSARQFPNYSSELNVNALLLGDSALYLCASSLVGGFTEAFFGQGTRLTVV.